This note documents a single T cell receptor beta chain sequence. Sequenced by immunoSEQ multiplex PCR; TCRdb stores in-frame clones only, minus some. The table includes 180,000 or so clones, just under 90% detected once. This specimen belongs to a study of blood T cell repertoires in COVID-19. For the study at large: From T cells, B-cell-depleted T cells, or PBMCs came the material, which was cDNA or gDNA.

Trimming removed 3 bases from V and 2 bases from J; junction bases left unmatched: 9. The CDR3 has 16 residues. Germline CDR1 LGHNA, CDR2 YSLEER. This TCR was sampled from a young man with active or convalescent COVID-19. The chain is built from TRBV4-3 and TRBJ2-7; 8 bases are shared with TRBD1. Sequencing was carried out using peripheral blood. CDR3 nucleotides: TGCGCCAGCAGCCAGGAAGAACGACAGGGGACCTACGAGCAGTACTTC. It translates to CASSQEERQGTYEQYF.